This TCR beta chain was found in a study of graft-versus-host responses after intestinal transplantation. In the study overall: Recipients received multivisceral, liver-intestinal, or isolated intestinal transplants. After anti-thymocyte globulin induction, recipients took tacrolimus and steroids for three to four years.

TCRdb keeps only in-frame clones here, not all; method: immunoSEQ multiplex PCR. This table has tens of thousands of clones, 91% appearing once. Germline V gives CDR1 SEHNR, CDR2 FQNEAQ (reference sequence). The V segment lost 2 bases and the J segment 5 bases; nucleotides outside the gene matches: 0. There are 13 residues in the CDR3. General study points: In recipient marrow, GvH clones were found, and some appeared first in ileum or blood.

In regard to this clone: Its antigen is not known. Other DNA sequences in this specimen translate into the identical CDR3.

The chain combines TRBV7-9 with TRBJ2-3, with 8 bases matching TRBD2. Sequenced material: PBMCs, taken approximately 320 days after intestinal transplant. The TCR was taken from a human patient who received an intestinal transplant, so some T cells may come from the graft donor. The CDR3 sequence: CASSLLAGDTQYF. Here the CDR3 DNA reads TGTGCCAGCAGCTTACTAGCGGGAGATACGCAGTATTTT.